Detailed here is one T cell receptor (beta chain). Germline CDR1 reads WNHNN; CDR2 reads SYGVQD (reference sequence). V was pared by 2 bases and J by 7 bases, with 9 bases of the junction left unmatched. This CDR3 has 15 amino acids. This entry comes from a study of T cell responses to AZD1222 COVID-19 vaccine. The protocol was immunoSEQ multiplex PCR, while the TCRdb copy is restricted to in-frame clones and leaves out a portion. The table includes about 150,000 clones, 90% to 95% detected once. This clonotype originated in an adult who received the AZD1222 COVID-19 vaccine. The material was peripheral blood, obtained 28 days after the second AZD1222 dose. The rearrangement uses TRBV10-1 and TRBJ2-7; TRBD2 matches at 9 bases. CDR3 amino acids: CASSEEVAGVREQYF. DNA of the CDR3: TGCGCCAGCAGTGAGGAGGTAGCGGGAGTAAGAGAGCAGTACTTC.